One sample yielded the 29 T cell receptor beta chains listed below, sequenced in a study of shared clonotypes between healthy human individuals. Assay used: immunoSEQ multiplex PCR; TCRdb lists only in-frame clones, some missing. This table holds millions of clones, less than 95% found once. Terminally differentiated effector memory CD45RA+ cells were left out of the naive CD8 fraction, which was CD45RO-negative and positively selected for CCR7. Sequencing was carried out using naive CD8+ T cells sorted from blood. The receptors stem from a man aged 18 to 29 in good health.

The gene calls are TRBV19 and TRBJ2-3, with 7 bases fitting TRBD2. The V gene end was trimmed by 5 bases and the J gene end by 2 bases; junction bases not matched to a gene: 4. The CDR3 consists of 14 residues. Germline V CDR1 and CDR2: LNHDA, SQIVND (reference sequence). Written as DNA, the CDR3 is TGTGCCAGTAGTGGCCTAGCGGACACAGATACGCAGTATTTT. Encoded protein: CASSGLADTDTQYF.

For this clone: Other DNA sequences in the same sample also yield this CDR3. The CDR3 bases are TGCGCCAGCAGCCAAGTGTCTAGCGGCGGCTACGAGCAGTACTTC. Residues: CASSQVSSGGYEQYF. The rearrangement links TRBV4-1 to TRBJ2-7; 7 positions match TRBD2. J gave up 3 bases and V 1 base, and 6 bases lay outside the gene matches. The germline V gene has CDR1 MGHRA and CDR2 YSYEKL. CDR3 length: 15 amino acids.

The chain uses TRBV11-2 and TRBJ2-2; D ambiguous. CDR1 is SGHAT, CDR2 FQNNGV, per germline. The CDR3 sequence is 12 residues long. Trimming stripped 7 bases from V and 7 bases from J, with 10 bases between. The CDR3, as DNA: TGTGCCAGCACAATAGGGCTCGGGGAGCTGTTTTTT. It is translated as CASTIGLGELFF.

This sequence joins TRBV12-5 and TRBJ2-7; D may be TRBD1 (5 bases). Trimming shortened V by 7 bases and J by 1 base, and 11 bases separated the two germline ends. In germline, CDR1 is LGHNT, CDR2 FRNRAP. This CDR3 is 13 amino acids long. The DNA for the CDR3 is TGTGCTAGTGCTATTGACAGTTCCTACGAGCAGTACTTC. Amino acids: CASAIDSSYEQYF.

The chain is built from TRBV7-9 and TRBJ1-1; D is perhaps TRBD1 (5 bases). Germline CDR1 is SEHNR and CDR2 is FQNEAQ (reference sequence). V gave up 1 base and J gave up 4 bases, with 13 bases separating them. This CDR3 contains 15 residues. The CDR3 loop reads CASSLVQGDSTEAFF. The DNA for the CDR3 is TGTGCCAGCAGCTTAGTGCAGGGCGATAGCACTGAAGCTTTCTTT.

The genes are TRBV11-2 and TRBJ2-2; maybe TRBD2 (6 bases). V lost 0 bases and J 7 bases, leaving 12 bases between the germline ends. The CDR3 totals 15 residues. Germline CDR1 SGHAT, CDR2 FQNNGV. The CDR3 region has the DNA TGTGCCAGCAGCTTAGATCCGCGGGGTAGCGGGGAGCTGTTTTTT. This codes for CASSLDPRGSGELFF. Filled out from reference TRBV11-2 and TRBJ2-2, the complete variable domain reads EAGVAQSPRYKIIEKRQSVAFWCNPISGHATLYWYQQILGQGPKLLIQFQNNGVVDDSQLPKDRFSAERLKGVDSTLKIQPAKLEDSAVYLCASSLDPRGSGELFFGEGSRLTVL.

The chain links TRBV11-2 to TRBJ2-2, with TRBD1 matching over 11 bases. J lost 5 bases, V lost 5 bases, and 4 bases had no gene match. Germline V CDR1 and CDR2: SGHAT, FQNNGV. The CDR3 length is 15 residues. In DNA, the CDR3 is TGTGCCAGCAGCACTTGGGACAGGGGGACCGGGGAGCTGTTTTTT. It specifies CASSTWDRGTGELFF.

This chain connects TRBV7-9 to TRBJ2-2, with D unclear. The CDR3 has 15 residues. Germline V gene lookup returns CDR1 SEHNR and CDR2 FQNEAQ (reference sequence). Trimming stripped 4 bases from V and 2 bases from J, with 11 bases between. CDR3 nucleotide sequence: TGTGCCAGCAGCTCCGGCCCCACCAACACCGGGGAGCTGTTTTTT. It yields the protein CASSSGPTNTGELFF.

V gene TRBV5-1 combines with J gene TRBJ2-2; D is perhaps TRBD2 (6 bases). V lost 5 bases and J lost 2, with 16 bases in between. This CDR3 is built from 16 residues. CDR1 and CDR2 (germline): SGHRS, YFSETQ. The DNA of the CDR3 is TGCGCCAGCAGATTTGGCTGGGACTCAAACACCGGGGAGCTGTTTTTT. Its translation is CASRFGWDSNTGELFF.

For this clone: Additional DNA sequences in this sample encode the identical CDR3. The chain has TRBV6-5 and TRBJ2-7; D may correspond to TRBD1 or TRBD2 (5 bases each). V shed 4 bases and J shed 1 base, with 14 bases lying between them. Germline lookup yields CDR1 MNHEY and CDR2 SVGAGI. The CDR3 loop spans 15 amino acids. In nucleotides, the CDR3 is TGTGCCAGCAGTTCCCCACGCGAGGGGTCCTACGAGCAGTACTTC. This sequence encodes CASSSPREGSYEQYF.

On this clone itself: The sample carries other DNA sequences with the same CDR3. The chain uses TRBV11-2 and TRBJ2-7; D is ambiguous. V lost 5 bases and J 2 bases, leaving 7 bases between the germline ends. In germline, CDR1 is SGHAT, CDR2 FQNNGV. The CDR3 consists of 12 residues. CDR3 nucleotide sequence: TGTGCCAGCAGCCTCCCCACCTACGAGCAGTACTTC. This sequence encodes CASSLPTYEQYF.

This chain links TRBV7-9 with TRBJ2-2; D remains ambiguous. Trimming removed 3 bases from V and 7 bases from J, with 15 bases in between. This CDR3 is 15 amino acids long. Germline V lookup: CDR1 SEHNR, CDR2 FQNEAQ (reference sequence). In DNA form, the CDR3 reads TGTGCCAGCAGCTTCACGGCGGCAGTCCACGGGGAGCTGTTTTTT. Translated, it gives CASSFTAAVHGELFF.

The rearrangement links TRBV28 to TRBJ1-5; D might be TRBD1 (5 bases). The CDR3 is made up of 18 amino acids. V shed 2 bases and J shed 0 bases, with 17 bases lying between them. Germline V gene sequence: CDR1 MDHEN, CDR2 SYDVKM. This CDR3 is CASSLGTMGEYSNQPQHF. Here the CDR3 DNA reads TGTGCCAGCAGTTTAGGGACGATGGGGGAGTATAGCAATCAGCCCCAGCATTTT. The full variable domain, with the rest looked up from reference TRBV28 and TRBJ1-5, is DVKVTQSSRYLVKRTGEKVFLECVQDMDHENMFWYRQDPGLGLRLIYFSYDVKMKEKGDIPEGYSVSREKKERFSLILESASTNQTSMYLCASSLGTMGEYSNQPQHFGDGTRLSIL.

CDR3 sequence: CASSTLAGQETQYF. CDR3 DNA sequence: TGTGCCAGCAGTACACTAGCGGGCCAAGAGACCCAGTACTTC. The V and J genes are TRBV7-8 and TRBJ2-5; 9 positions agree with TRBD2. V was pared by 6 bases and J by 1 base, with 3 bases of the junction left unmatched. The CDR3 contains 14 residues. CDR1 is SGHVS, CDR2 FQNEAQ, per germline.

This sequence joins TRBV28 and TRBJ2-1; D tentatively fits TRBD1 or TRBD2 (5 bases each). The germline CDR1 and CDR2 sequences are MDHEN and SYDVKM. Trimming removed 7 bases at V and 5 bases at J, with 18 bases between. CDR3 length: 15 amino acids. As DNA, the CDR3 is TGTGCCAGCACCTATCGGCCAGGGAGCCACAATGAGCAGTTCTTC. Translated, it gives CASTYRPGSHNEQFF.

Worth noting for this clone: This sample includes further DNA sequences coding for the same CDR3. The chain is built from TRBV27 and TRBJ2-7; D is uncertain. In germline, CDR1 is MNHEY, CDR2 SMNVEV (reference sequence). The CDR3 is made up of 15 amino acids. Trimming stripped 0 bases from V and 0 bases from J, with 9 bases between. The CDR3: CASSLSGRSSYEQYF. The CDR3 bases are TGTGCCAGCAGTTTATCCGGAAGGAGCTCCTACGAGCAGTACTTC.

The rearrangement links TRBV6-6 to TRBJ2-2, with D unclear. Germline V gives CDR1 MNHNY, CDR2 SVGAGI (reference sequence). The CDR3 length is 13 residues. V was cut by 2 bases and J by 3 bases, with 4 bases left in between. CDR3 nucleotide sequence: TGTGCCAGCAGTTACACTTACACCGGGGAGCTGTTTTTT. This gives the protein CASSYTYTGELFF.

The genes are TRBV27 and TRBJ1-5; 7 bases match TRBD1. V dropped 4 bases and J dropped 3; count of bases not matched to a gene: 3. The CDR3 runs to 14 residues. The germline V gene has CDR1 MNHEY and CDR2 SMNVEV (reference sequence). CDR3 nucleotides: TGTGCCAGCAGTTCGGACAGGATCAATCAGCCCCAGCATTTT. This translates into CASSSDRINQPQHF.

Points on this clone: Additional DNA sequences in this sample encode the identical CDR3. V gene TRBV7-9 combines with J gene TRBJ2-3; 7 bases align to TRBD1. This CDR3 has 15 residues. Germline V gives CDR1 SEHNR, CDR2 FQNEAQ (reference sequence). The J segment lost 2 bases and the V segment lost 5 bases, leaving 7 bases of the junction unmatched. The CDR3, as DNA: TGTGCCAGCAGCCTTTCGACAGGGATCACAGATACGCAGTATTTT. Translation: CASSLSTGITDTQYF.

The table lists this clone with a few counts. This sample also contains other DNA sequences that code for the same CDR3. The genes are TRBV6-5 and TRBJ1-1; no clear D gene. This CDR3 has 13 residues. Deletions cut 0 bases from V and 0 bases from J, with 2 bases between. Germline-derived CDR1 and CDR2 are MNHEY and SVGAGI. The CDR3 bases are TGTGCCAGCAGTTACTCTGTGAACACTGAAGCTTTCTTT. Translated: CASSYSVNTEAFF.

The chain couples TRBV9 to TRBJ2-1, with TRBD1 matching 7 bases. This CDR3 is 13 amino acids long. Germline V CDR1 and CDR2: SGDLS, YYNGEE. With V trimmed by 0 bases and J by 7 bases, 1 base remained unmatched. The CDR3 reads CASSVEGQNEQFF. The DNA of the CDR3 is TGTGCCAGCAGCGTAGAGGGACAGAATGAGCAGTTCTTC.

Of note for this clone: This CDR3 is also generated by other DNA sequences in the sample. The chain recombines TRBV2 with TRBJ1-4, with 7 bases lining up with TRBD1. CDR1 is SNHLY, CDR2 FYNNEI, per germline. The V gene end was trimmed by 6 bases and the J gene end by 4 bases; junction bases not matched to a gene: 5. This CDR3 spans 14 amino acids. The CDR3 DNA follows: TGTGCCAGCAGGGGGACAGCGCTTAATGAAAAACTGTTTTTT. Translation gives CASRGTALNEKLFF.

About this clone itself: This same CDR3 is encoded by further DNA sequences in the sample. CDR3 residues: CASSVGSTNTEAFF. The CDR3 DNA follows: TGTGCCAGCAGCGTAGGGTCCACCAACACTGAAGCTTTCTTT. The chain joins TRBV9 to TRBJ1-1; no clear D gene. Between the trimmed V and J ends, which lost 0 bases and 2 bases, there was a span of 8 bases. The length of the CDR3 is 14 residues. Germline V gene sequence: CDR1 SGDLS, CDR2 YYNGEE.

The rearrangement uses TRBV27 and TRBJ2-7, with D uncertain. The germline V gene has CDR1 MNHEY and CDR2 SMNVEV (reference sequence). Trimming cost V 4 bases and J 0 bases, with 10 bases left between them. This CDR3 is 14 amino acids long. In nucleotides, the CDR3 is TGTGCCAGCAGTTATGTGGGCGCCTCCTACGAGCAGTACTTC. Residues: CASSYVGASYEQYF.

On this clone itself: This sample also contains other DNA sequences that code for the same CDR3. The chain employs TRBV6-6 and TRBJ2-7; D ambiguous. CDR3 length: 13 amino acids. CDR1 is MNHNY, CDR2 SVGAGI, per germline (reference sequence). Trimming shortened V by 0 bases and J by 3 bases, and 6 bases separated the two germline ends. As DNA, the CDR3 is TGTGCCAGCAGTTACTCGAAAGACTACGAGCAGTACTTC. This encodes CASSYSKDYEQYF.

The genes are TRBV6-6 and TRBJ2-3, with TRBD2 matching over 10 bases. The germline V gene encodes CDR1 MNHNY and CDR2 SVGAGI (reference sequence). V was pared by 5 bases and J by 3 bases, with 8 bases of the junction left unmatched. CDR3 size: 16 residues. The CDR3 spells CASSQLLAGSTDTQYF. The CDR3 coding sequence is TGTGCCAGCAGTCAACTACTAGCGGGGAGTACAGATACGCAGTATTTT.

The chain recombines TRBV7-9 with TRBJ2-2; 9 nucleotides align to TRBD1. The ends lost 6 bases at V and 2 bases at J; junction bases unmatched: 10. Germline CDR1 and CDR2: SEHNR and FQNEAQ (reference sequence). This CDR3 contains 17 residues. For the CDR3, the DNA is TGTGCCAGCAGTCTTACAGGGGGCTCGCCTAACACCGGGGAGCTGTTTTTT. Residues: CASSLTGGSPNTGELFF.

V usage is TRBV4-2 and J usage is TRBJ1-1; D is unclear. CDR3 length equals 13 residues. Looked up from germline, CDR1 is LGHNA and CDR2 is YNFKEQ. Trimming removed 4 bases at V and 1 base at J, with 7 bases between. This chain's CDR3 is CASSPRENTEAFF. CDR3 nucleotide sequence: TGTGCCAGCAGCCCACGCGAGAACACTGAAGCTTTCTTT.

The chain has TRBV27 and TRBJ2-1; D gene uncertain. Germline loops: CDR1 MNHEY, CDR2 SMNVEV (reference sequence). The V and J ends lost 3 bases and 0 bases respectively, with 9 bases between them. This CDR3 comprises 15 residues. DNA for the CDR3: TGTGCCAGCAGTTTTGGGCAAAGCTCCTACAATGAGCAGTTCTTC. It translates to CASSFGQSSYNEQFF.